The clone carrying this T cell receptor (beta chain) has at least ten counts. Germline CDR1 SGHRS, CDR2 YFSETQ. V lost 0 bases, J lost 2 bases, and 7 bases lay in between. The CDR3 consists of 14 residues. The source of the sample is a study of prognosis after radiotherapy for stage I lung cancer. Study information: Enrolled patients (approximately 13 men, 5 to 7 women) had a median age of about 74 years and an age range of roughly 50 to 85 years.

Amplification of TCR beta CDR3 from genomic DNA used two-round multiplex PCR. Primers were specific to each TRBV and TRBJ gene in first-round PCR. TCRdb re-called the multiplex PCR reads with MiXCR, one entry per CDR3 protein. The sample contains tens of thousands of distinct CDR3 sequences, roughly 35% of which appear only once. Source: PBMCs, taken before or after stereotactic body radiation therapy (not recorded which). This sequence joins TRBV5-1 and TRBJ2-3; D is ambiguous. The sequence was obtained from a donor over 45 with non-small cell lung cancer. The CDR3 DNA reads as TGCGCCAGCAGCTTGGGGACGCTCACAGATACGCAGTATTTT. It is translated as CASSLGTLTDTQYF.